This TCR beta chain was recorded in a study of blood T cell repertoires in COVID-19. Study-wide background: Acute and convalescent COVID-19 samples came from the United States, Italy and Spain.

The length of the CDR3 is 15 residues. The V gene end was trimmed by 3 bases and the J gene end by 4 bases; junction bases not matched to a gene: 4. Germline assignment: CDR1 SGHDN and CDR2 FVKESK. The repertoire was sequenced with immunoSEQ multiplex PCR; TCRdb's copy has only in-frame clones and lacks some. The sample has about 190,000 clones, approximately 84% seen once. Material: PBMCs or T cells enriched from blood (not recorded which). The genes are TRBV14 and TRBJ1-2, with 11 bases fitting TRBD1. The TCR originated in a woman aged 25 to 39 who had recovered from COVID-19. The CDR3 loop reads CASSQDRGPLYGYTF. The CDR3 DNA reads as TGTGCCAGCAGCCAGGACAGGGGGCCTCTCTATGGCTACACCTTC.